The present entry profiles one T cell receptor (beta chain) with its context. This CDR3 contains 14 residues. V dropped 7 bases and J dropped 6; count of bases not matched to a gene: 6. Looked up from germline, CDR1 is MDHEN and CDR2 is SYDVKM. These data are taken from a study of T cell changes during pregnancy in multiple sclerosis. The method was immunoSEQ multiplex PCR; TCRdb's version includes in-frame clones alone and lacks a portion of them. The data show approximately 84,000 clones, over 85% seen once. The chain has TRBV28 and TRBJ1-5; 10 bases agree with TRBD1. This TCR derives from a female donor in good health, enrolled as a control in a pregnancy study. The material sequenced was peripheral blood, taken in the second trimester of pregnancy. CDR3 amino acids: CASTSGTGVQPQHF. The CDR3 DNA is TGTGCCAGCACCTCCGGGACAGGGGTTCAGCCCCAGCATTTT.